The clone carrying this T cell receptor beta chain was counted only a few times. This specimen belongs to a study of molecular identifiers for immune sequencing clone quantification. The use of previously described methods and listed TCR primers produced the bulk TCR libraries. TCRdb analysed the PCR reads with MiXCR anew, one entry per CDR3 protein. The table has 75,000 to 95,000 distinct CDR3 sequences, around a quarter seen once; the top ten hold 0.75% to 0.9%. The CDR3 sequence is 12 residues long. V lost 9 bases and J 4 bases, leaving 9 bases between the germline ends. Using a CD8+CD4-CCR7+CD45RA+ phenotype, naive CD8 T cells were sorted.

This chain uses TRBV12-3 or TRBV12-4 with TRBJ2-2, with a tentative D call TRBD2 (6 bases). Sequenced: naive CD8+ T cells from blood, with Jurkat cell RNA spiked in. Subset given: FACS-sorted CD8+CD4-CCR7+CD45RA+ naive T cells. The TCR was taken from a human donor in good health. Some libraries in this study had Jurkat cell RNA spiked in. CDR3 amino acids: CASGGITGELFF. In DNA, the CDR3 is TGTGCCAGTGGGGGGATCACCGGGGAGCTGTTTTTT.